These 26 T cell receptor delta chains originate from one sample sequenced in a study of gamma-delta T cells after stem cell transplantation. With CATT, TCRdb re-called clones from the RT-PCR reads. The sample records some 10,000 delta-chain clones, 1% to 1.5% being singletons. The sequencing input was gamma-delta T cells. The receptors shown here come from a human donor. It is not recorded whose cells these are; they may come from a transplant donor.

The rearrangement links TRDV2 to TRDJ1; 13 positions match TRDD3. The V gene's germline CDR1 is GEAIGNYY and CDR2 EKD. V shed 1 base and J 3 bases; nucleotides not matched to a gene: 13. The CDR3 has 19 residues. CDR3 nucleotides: TGTGCCTGTGACACTCTACTGGGGGATACGGTGAGTTCCGCCGATAAACTCATCTTT. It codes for CACDTLLGDTVSSADKLIF.

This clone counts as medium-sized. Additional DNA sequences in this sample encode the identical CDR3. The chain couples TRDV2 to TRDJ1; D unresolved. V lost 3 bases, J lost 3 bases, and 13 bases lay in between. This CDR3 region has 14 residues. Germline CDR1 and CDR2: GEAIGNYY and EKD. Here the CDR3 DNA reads TGTGCCTGTGACCCCTTAGTATCGCCCGATAAACTCATCTTT. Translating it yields CACDPLVSPDKLIF.

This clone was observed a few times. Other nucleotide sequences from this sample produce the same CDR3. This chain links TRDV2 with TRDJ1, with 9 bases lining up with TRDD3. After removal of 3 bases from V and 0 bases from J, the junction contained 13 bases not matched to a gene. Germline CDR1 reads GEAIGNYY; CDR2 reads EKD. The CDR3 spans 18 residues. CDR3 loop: CACDPLELGDAYTDKLIF. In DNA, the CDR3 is TGTGCCTGTGACCCCCTCGAACTGGGGGACGCCTACACCGATAAACTCATCTTT.

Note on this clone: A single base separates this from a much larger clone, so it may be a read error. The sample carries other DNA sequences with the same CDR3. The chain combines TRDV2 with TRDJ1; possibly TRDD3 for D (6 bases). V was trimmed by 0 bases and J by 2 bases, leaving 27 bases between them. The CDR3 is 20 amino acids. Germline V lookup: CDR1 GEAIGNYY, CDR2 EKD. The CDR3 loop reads CACDTVETGGDSVLTDKLIF. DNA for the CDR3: TGTGCCTGTGACACCGTTGAGACCGGGGGAGATAGTGTTTTGACCGATAAACTCATCTTT.

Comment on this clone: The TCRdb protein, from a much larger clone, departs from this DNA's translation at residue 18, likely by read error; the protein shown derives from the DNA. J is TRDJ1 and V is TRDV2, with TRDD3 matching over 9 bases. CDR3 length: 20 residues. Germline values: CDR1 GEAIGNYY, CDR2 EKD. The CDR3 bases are TGTGCCTGTGACAAAGTTACTGGGGGAGAACCAACTCAGGACACCGATAAATTCATCTTT. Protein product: CACDKVTGGEPTQDTDKFIF.

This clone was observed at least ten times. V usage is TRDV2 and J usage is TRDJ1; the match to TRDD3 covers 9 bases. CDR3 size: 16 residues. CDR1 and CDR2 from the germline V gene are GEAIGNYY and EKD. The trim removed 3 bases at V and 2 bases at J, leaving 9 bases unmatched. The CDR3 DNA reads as TGTGCCTGTGACGCCGTGGGGGATAAGGATACCGATAAACTCATCTTT. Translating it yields CACDAVGDKDTDKLIF.

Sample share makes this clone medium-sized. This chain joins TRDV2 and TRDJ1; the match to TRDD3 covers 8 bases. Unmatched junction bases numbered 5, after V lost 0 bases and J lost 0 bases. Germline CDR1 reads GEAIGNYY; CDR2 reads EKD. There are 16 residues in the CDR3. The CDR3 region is CACDTVGYGNTDKLIF. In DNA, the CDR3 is TGTGCCTGTGACACCGTGGGATACGGGAACACCGATAAACTCATCTTT.

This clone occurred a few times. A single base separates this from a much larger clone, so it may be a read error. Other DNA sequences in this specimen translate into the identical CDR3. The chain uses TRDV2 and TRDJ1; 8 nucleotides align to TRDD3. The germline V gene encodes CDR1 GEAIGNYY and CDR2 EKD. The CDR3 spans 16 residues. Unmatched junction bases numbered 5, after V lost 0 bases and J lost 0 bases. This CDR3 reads CACDTSWGTYTDKLIF. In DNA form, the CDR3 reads TGTGCCTGTGACACCTCCTGGGGGACATACACCGATAAACTCATCTTT.

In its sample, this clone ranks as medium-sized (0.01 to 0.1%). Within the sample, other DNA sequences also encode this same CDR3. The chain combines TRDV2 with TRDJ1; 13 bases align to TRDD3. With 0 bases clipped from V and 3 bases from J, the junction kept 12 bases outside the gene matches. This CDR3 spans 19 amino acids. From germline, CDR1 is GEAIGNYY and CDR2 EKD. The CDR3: CACDTVETGGYAKADKLIF. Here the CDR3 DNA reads TGTGCCTGTGACACCGTAGAAACTGGGGGATACGCCAAAGCCGATAAACTCATCTTT.

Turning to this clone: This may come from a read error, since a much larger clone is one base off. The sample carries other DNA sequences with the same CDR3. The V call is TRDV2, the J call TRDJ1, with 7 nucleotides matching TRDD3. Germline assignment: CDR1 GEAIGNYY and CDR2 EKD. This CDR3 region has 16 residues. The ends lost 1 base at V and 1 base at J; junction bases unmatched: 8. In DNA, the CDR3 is TGTGCCTGTGACACTGTGGGTGGGGGAACCACCGATAAACTCATCTTT. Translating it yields CACDTVGGGTTDKLIF.

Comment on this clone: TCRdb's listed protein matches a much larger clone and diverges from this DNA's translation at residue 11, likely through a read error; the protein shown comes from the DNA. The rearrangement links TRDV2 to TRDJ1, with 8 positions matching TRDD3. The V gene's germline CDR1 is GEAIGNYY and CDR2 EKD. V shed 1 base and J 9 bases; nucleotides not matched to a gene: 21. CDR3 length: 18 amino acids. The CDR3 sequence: CACDTILRGPRDTEELIF. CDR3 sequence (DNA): TGTGCCTGTGACACTATCCTACGAGGTCCGAGGGATACGGAAGAACTCATCTTT.

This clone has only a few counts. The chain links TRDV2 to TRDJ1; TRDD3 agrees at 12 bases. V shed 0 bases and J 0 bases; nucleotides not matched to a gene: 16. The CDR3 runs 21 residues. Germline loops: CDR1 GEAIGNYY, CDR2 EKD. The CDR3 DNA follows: TGTGCCTGTGACACCGGGGGCCTACTGGGGGATACCCGGGGAGACACCGATAAACTCATCTTT. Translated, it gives CACDTGGLLGDTRGDTDKLIF.

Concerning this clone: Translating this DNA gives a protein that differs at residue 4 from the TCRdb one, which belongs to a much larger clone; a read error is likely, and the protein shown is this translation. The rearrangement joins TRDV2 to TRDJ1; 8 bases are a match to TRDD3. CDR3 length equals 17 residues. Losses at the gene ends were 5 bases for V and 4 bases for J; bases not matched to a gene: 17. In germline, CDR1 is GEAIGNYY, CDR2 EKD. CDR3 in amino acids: CACGTVLGASGGDKLIF. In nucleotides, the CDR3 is TGTGCCTGTGGCACAGTACTGGGGGCTTCTGGAGGCGATAAACTCATCTTT.

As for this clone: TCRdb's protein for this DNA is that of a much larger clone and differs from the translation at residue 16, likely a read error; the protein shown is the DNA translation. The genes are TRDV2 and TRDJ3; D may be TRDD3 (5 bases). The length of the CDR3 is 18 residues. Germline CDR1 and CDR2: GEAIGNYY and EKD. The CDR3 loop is CACDTAGTHSWDTRQVFF. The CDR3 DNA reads TGTGCCTGTGACACCGCGGGGACTCACTCCTGGGACACCCGACAGGTGTTTTTC.

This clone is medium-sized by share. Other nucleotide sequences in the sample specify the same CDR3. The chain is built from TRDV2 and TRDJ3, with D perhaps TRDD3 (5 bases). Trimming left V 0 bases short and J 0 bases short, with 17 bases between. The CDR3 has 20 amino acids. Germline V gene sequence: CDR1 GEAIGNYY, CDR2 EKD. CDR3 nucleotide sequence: TGTGCCTGTGACACCGCCTCGAGGGGGCCCAGCTCCTGGGACACCCGACAGATGTTTTTC. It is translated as CACDTASRGPSSWDTRQMFF.

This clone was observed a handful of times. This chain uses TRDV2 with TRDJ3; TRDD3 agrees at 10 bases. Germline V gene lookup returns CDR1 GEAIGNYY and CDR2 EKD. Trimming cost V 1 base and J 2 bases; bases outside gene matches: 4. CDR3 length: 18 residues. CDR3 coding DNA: TGTGCCTGTGACACGCTGGGGGATAGGACCTGGGACACCCGACAGATGTTTTTC. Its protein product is CACDTLGDRTWDTRQMFF.

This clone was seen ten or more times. As DNA, the CDR3 is TGTGCCTGTGACACATGGGGGGCCAGAGACGATAAACTCATCTTT. It specifies CACDTWGARDDKLIF. The chain recombines TRDV2 with TRDJ1; possibly TRDD3 for D (6 bases). The V end was cut by 1 base, the J end by 4 bases, with 15 bases between. The CDR3 has 15 amino acids. The germline V gene has CDR1 GEAIGNYY and CDR2 EKD.

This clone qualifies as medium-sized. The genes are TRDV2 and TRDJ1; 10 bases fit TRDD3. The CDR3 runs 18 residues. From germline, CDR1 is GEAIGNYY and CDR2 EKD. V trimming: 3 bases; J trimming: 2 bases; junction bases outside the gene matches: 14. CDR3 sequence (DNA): TGTGCCTGTGACTCCCTCGGGGGGGATACGCGCGGAACCGATAAACTCATCTTT. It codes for CACDSLGGDTRGTDKLIF.

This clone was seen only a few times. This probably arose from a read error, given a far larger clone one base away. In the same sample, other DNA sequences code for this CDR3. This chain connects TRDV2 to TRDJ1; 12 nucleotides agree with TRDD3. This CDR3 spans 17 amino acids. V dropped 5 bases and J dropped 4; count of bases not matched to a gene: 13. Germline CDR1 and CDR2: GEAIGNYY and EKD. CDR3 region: CACAGLGDTQTNDKLIF. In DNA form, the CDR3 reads TGTGCCTGTGCCGGACTGGGGGATACACAAACGAACGATAAACTCATCTTT.

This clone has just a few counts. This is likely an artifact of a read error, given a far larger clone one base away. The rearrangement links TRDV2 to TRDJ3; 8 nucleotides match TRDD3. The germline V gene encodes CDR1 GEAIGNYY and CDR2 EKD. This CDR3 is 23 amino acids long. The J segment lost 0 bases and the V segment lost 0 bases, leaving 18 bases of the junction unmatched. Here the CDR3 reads CACDTVNFPLGGLSSWDTRQMFF. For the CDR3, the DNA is TGTGCCTGTGACACCGTAAACTTTCCACTGGGGGGACTTAGCTCCTGGGACACCCGACAGATGTTTTTC.

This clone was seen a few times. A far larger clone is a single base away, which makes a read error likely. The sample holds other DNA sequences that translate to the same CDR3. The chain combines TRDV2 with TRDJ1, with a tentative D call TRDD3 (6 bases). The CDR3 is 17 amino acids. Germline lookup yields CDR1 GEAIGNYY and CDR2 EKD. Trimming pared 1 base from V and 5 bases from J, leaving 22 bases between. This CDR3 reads CACDTLGDTRAQDKLIF. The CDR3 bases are TGTGCCTGTGACACGCTGGGTGATACGCGTGCTCAGGATAAACTCATCTTT.

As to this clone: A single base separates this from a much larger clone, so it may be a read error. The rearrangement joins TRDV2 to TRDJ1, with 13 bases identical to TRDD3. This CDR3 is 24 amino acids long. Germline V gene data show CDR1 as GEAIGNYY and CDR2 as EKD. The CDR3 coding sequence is TGTGCCTGTGACACCCTACTGGGGGATACGGGGTTAGCGGGCCGGCCGGGAGACACCGATAGACTCATCTTT. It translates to CACDTLLGDTGLAGRPGDTDRLIF.

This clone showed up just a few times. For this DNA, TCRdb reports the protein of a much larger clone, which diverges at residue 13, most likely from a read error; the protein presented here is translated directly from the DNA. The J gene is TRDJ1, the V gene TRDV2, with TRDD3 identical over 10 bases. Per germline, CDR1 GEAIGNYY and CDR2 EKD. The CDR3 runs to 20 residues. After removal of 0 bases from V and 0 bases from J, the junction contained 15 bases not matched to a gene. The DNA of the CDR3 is TGTGCCTGTGACACCGTTCCTACTCTGGGGGATAGGGGGAACACCGATAAACTCATCTTT. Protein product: CACDTVPTLGDRGNTDKLIF.

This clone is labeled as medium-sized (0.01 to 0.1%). The CDR3 loop reads CACETLSTQLLGPQEADKLIF. In nucleotides, the CDR3 is TGTGCCTGTGAAACCCTCTCTACCCAACTACTGGGCCCCCAGGAGGCCGATAAACTCATCTTT. J is TRDJ1 and V is TRDV2; TRDD3 might be the D (6 bases). Looked up from germline, CDR1 is GEAIGNYY and CDR2 is EKD. This CDR3 is 21 amino acids long. V was pared by 4 bases and J by 3 bases, with 35 bases between.

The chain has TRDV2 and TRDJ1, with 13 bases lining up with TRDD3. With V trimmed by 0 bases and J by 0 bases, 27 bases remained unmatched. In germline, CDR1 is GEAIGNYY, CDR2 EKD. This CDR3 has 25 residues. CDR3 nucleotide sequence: TGTGCCTGTGACACCCTCCCTGTACTGGGGGATACGCGTGATTCTAGCGGAATGTACACCGATAAACTCATCTTT. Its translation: CACDTLPVLGDTRDSSGMYTDKLIF.

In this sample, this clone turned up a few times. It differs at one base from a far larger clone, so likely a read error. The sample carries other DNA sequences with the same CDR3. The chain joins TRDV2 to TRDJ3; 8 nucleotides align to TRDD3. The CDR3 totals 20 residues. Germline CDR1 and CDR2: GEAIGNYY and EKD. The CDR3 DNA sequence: TGTGCCTGTGACACCGGGCTACTGGTGAGGGATACGGTGGACACCCGGCAGATGTTTTTC. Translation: CACDTGLLVRDTVDTRQMFF.